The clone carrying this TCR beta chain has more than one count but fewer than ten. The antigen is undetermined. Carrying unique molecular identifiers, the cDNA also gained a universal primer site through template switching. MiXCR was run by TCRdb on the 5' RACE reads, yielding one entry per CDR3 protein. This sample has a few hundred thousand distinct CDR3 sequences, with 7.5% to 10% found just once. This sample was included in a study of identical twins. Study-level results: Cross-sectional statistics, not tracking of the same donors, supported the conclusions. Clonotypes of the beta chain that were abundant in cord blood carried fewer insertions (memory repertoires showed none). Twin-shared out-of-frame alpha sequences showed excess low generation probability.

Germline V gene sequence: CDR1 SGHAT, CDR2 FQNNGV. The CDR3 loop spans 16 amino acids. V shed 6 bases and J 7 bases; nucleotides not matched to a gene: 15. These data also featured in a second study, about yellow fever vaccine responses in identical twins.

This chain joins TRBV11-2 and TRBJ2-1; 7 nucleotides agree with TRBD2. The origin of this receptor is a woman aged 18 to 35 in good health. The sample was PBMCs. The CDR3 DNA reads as TGTGCCAGCAGGGGGTCGGGGGGAGGGCCGCGGAATGAGCAGTTCTTC. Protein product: CASRGSGGGPRNEQFF.